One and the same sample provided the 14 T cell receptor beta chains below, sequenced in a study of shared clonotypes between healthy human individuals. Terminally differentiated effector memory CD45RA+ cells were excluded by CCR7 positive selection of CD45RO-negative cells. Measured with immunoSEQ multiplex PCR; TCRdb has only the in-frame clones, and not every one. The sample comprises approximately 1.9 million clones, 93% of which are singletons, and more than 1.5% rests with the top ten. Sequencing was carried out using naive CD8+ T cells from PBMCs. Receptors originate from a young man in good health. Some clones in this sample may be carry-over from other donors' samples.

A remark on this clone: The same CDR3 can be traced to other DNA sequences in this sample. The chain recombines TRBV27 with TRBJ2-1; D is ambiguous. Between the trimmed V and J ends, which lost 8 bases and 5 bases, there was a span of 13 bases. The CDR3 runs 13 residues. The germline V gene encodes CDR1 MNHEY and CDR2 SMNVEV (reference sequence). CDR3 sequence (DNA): TGTGCCAGCCGGCCAGGTTTGCACAATGAGCAGTTCTTC. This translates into CASRPGLHNEQFF.

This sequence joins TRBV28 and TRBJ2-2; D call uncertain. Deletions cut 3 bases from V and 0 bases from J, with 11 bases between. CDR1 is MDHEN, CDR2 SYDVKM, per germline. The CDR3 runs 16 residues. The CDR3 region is CASSFGQNSNTGELFF. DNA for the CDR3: TGTGCCAGCAGTTTCGGGCAGAATTCGAACACCGGGGAGCTGTTTTTT.

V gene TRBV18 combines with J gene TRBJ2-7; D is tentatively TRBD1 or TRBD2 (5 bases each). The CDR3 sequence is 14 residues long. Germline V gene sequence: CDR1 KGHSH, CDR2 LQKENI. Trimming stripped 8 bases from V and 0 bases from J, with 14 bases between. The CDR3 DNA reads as TGTGCCAGCGCCGGGGCACCGAACTCCTACGAGCAGTACTTC. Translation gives CASAGAPNSYEQYF.

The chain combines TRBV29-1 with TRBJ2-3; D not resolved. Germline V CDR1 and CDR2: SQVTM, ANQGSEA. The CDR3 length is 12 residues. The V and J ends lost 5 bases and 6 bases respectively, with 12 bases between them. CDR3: CSVPPLGDTQYF. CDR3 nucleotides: TGCAGCGTTCCCCCTCTCGGGGATACGCAGTATTTT.

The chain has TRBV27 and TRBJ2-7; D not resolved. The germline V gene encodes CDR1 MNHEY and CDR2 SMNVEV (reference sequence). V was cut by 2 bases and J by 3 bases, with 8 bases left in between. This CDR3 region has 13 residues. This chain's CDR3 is CASSLSSIYEQYF. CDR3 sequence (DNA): TGTGCCAGCAGTTTAAGTTCTATCTACGAGCAGTACTTC.

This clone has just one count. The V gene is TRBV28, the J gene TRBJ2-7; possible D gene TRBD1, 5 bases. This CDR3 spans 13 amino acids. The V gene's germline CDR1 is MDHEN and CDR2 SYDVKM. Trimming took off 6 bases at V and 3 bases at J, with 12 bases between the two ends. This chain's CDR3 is CASREGHYYEQYF. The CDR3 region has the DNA TGTGCCAGCAGGGAAGGACACTACTACGAGCAGTACTTC.

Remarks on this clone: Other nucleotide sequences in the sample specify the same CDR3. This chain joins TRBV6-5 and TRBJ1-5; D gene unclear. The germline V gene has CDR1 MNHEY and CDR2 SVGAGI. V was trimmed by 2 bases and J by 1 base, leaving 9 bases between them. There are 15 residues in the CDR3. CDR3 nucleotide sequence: TGTGCCAGCAGTTACAGGGTGGGCAGCAATCAGCCCCAGCATTTT. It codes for CASSYRVGSNQPQHF.

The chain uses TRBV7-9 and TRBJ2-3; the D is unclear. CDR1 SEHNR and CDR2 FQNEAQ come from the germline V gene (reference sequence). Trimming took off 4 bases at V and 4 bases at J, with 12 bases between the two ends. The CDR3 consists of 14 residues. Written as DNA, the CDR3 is TGTGCCAGCAGCTCCCGGCTAAGGGCAGATACGCAGTATTTT. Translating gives CASSSRLRADTQYF.

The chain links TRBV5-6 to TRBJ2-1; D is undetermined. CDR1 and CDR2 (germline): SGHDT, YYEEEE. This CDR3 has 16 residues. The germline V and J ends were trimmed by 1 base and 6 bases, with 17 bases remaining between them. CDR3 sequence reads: CASSLPGLSPSNEQFF. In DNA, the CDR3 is TGTGCCAGCAGCTTGCCCGGCCTCAGCCCCTCCAATGAGCAGTTCTTC.

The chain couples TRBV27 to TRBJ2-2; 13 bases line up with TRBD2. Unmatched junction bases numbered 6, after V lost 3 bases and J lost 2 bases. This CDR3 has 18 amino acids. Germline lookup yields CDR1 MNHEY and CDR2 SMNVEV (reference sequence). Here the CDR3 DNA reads TGTGCCAGCAGTTTCCTCGGGACTAGCGGGACTAACACCGGGGAGCTGTTTTTT. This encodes CASSFLGTSGTNTGELFF.

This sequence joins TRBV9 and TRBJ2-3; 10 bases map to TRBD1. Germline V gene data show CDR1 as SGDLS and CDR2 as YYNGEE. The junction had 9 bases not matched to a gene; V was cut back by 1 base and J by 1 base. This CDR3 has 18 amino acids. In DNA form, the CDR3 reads TGTGCCAGCAGCGTACCTCACTCCGGGACAGGGGGCACAGATACGCAGTATTTT. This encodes CASSVPHSGTGGTDTQYF.

The CDR3 coding sequence is TGTGCCAGCAGATCCGGGACGGCGGCTAACTATGGCTACACCTTC. Its protein product is CASRSGTAANYGYTF. This sequence joins TRBV9 and TRBJ1-2; perhaps TRBD1 as D (5 bases). Trimming removed 5 bases from V and 0 bases from J, with 14 bases in between. CDR1 is SGDLS, CDR2 YYNGEE, per germline. The CDR3 sequence is 15 residues long.

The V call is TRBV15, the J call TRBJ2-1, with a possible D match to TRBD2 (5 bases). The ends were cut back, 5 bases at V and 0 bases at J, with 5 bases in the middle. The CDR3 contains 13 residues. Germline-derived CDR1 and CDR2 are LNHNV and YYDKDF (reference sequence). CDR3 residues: CATSGLSYNEQFF. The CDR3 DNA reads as TGTGCCACCAGCGGACTCTCCTACAATGAGCAGTTCTTC.

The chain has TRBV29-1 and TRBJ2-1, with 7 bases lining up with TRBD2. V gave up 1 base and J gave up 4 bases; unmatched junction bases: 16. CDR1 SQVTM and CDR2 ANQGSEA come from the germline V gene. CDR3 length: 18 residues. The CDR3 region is CSVEAPLIGGRTYNEQFF. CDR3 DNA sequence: TGCAGCGTTGAAGCGCCGCTAATCGGCGGGAGAACATACAATGAGCAGTTCTTC.